These 5 T cell receptor beta chains were sequenced from one sample in a study of blood T cell repertoires in COVID-19. Profiled with immunoSEQ multiplex PCR; TCRdb holds only in-frame clones, not every one. The sample contains about 190,000 clones, about 77% of which appear only once. The sequenced sample consisted of PBMCs or T cells enriched from blood (not recorded which). Source of these receptors: a woman between 50 and 59 years old with acute COVID-19.

The chain employs TRBV7-2 and TRBJ1-1; D is undetermined. This CDR3 region has 13 residues. Trimming took off 7 bases at V and 2 bases at J, with 11 bases between the two ends. CDR1 SGHTA and CDR2 FQGNSA come from the germline V gene. CDR3 sequence (DNA): TGTGCCAGCAACCCACACACAAACACTGAAGCTTTCTTT. The encoded protein is CASNPHTNTEAFF.

The V gene is TRBV3-1 (or the pseudogene TRBV3-2), the J gene TRBJ1-5; D might be TRBD1 (5 bases). V was trimmed by 0 bases and J by 3 bases, leaving 9 bases between them. Germline CDR1 reads LGHDT; CDR2 reads YNNKEL (reference sequence). CDR3 length: 15 amino acids. Here the CDR3 reads CASSQDYRPNQPQHF. CDR3 DNA: TGTGCCAGCAGCCAAGATTACAGGCCCAATCAGCCCCAGCATTTT.

The genes are TRBV7-8 and TRBJ1-2; weak D call: TRBD1 (5 bases). Germline CDR1 SGHVS, CDR2 FQNEAQ. V was trimmed by 1 base and J by 8 bases, leaving 11 bases between them. The CDR3 sequence is 13 residues long. In DNA form, the CDR3 reads TGTGCCAGCAGCTTAGAGTCGGGGGGAGGCTACACCTTC. Protein product: CASSLESGGGYTF.

The chain combines TRBV3-1 (or the pseudogene TRBV3-2) with TRBJ1-2; possibly TRBD1 for D (6 bases). This CDR3 region has 12 residues. The germline CDR1 and CDR2 sequences are LGHDT and YNNKEL (reference sequence). The V end lost 2 bases, the J end lost 12 bases, and 13 bases lay between the germline ends. CDR3 amino acids: CASSQMNRDNTF. The CDR3 DNA is TGTGCCAGCAGCCAAATGAACCGGGACAACACCTTC.

The chain has TRBV24-1 and TRBJ2-3; D gene ambiguous. In germline, CDR1 is KGHDR, CDR2 SFDVKD. CDR3 length equals 17 residues. The germline V and J ends were trimmed by 4 bases and 0 bases, with 16 bases remaining between them. The CDR3 region is CATSDSQWVRSTDTQYF. DNA for the CDR3: TGTGCCACCAGTGACTCACAGTGGGTCCGTAGCACAGATACGCAGTATTTT.